These 29 T cell receptor beta chains came from one sample sequenced in a study of T cells in Graves' hyperthyroidism and ophthalmopathy. Researchers amplified the TCR beta CDR3 regions from RNA transcripts. A first-round RT-PCR of the TCR CDR3 used the HTBI primer set. TCRdb redid the calling of the multiplex PCR reads with MiXCR, one entry per CDR3 protein. This sample yields about 210,000 distinct CDR3 sequences, of which 17% are seen a single time; around 52% belongs to the top ten. The source material was blood. The receptors were gathered from a man aged 45-65 years with Graves' hyperthyroidism.

The sample holds many counts of this clonotype. The chain combines TRBV25-1 with TRBJ2-1; 10 bases align to TRBD2. From germline, CDR1 is MGHDK and CDR2 SYGVNS. The V segment lost 1 base and the J segment 8 bases; nucleotides outside the gene matches: 8. There are 16 residues in the CDR3. The CDR3 here is CASSELRVAGGDEQFF. As DNA, the CDR3 is TGTGCCAGCAGTGAATTAAGGGTAGCGGGAGGTGATGAGCAGTTCTTC.

The CDR3 reads CASGTGGRGETQYF. The CDR3 nucleotides are TGCGCCAGCGGGACAGGGGGCAGGGGAGAGACCCAGTACTTC. The chain has TRBV4-3 and TRBJ2-5, with TRBD1 matching 12 bases. Trimming at V came to 8 bases and at J to 4 bases, leaving 5 bases not matched to a gene. Germline assignment: CDR1 LGHNA and CDR2 YSLEER. The CDR3 has 14 residues.

At least ten counts were recorded for this clonotype. This chain links TRBV13 with TRBJ2-7; 8 bases are a match to TRBD2. The CDR3 length is 16 residues. Unmatched junction bases numbered 12, after V lost 5 bases and J lost 3 bases. Per the germline V gene, CDR1 is PRHDT and CDR2 is FYEKMQ (reference sequence). The CDR3 is CASSPDTGLESYEQYF. CDR3 DNA: TGTGCCAGCAGCCCAGACACGGGACTAGAAAGCTACGAGCAGTACTTC.

This clonotype has just a few counts. The chain has TRBV11-3 and TRBJ1-1; D remains ambiguous. The CDR3 contains 14 residues. Per germline, CDR1 SGHNT and CDR2 YENEEA. V shed 0 bases and J shed 2 bases, with 7 bases lying between them. CDR3 residues: CASSLEAFNTEAFF. CDR3 DNA: TGTGCCAGCAGCTTAGAGGCTTTTAACACTGAAGCTTTCTTT.

This clonotype has ten or more counts. The rearrangement uses TRBV12-3 or TRBV12-4 and TRBJ1-4, with D unresolved. Trimming removed 2 bases at V and 8 bases at J, with 3 bases between. The CDR3 extends over 11 amino acids. The CDR3 DNA reads TGTGCCAGCAGTTTACAGGAAAAACTGTTTTTT. This encodes CASSLQEKLFF.

The table lists this clonotype with a few counts. V gene TRBV5-5 combines with J gene TRBJ2-3; D gene unclear. Looked up from germline, CDR1 is SGHKS and CDR2 is YYEKEE (reference sequence). The length of the CDR3 is 13 residues. V lost 6 bases, J lost 3 bases, and 11 bases lay in between. In DNA form, the CDR3 reads TGTGCCAGCACCCTAGAAGGGACAGATACGCAGTATTTT. The encoded protein is CASTLEGTDTQYF.

There are many counts of this clonotype. V gene TRBV20-1 combines with J gene TRBJ2-7; D is perhaps TRBD2 (6 bases). This CDR3 has 15 residues. V was clipped by 0 bases and J by 2 bases, with 14 bases between them. Germline V CDR1 and CDR2: DFQATT, SNEGSKA (reference sequence). Here the CDR3 reads CSARDRGGATYEQYF. CDR3 nucleotides: TGCAGTGCTAGAGATCGTGGAGGGGCGACCTACGAGCAGTACTTC.

The chain is built from TRBV3-2 and TRBJ2-3; TRBD2 was called by the table and not checked on the DNA. TRBV3-2 corresponds to a pseudogene. This CDR3 is built from 19 residues. CDR3 amino acids: CASSQLPVRIAGRTDTQYF. The CDR3 region has the DNA TGTGCCAGCAGCCAACTACCGGTGAGGATAGCGGGCCGCACAGATACGCAGTATTTT.

This clonotype was recorded a few times. The J gene is TRBJ1-5, the V gene TRBV15; D is uncertain. CDR3 size: 15 residues. The germline V gene encodes CDR1 LNHNV and CDR2 YYDKDF (reference sequence). Trimming stripped 3 bases from V and 0 bases from J, with 9 bases between. Here the CDR3 DNA reads TGTGCCACCAGCAGGGTGTCTTATAGCAATCAGCCCCAGCATTTT. Its translation: CATSRVSYSNQPQHF.

This clonotype has ten or more counts. The rearrangement uses TRBV2 and TRBJ2-1; tentatively, D is TRBD1 (6 bases). The germline V and J ends were trimmed by 10 bases and 2 bases, with 18 bases remaining between them. Germline V gives CDR1 SNHLY, CDR2 FYNNEI. CDR3 length equals 15 residues. The CDR3 sequence: CANSLNRVAYNEQFF. The CDR3 nucleotides are TGTGCCAACAGCCTAAACAGGGTAGCCTACAATGAGCAGTTCTTC.

This clonotype was observed many times. The chain is built from TRBV28 and TRBJ2-5; a possible D gene is TRBD2 (5 bases). CDR3 length: 12 amino acids. Germline CDR1 and CDR2: MDHEN and SYDVKM. With 7 bases removed from V and 2 bases from J, the gap between germline ends came to 8 bases. CDR3 loop: CASTRRQETQYF. DNA for the CDR3: TGTGCCAGCACCCGGAGGCAAGAGACCCAGTACTTC.

This clonotype came up many times. V and J are TRBV5-1 and TRBJ1-1; unclear D gene. CDR3 size: 13 residues. V was trimmed by 0 bases and J by 4 bases, leaving 7 bases between them. CDR1 SGHRS and CDR2 YFSETQ come from the germline V gene. In nucleotides, the CDR3 is TGCGCCAGCAGCTTGGCTGGCTTCACTGAAGCTTTCTTT. It yields the protein CASSLAGFTEAFF.

This clonotype came up a few times. The rearrangement uses TRBV7-9 and TRBJ2-2, with a possible D match to TRBD1 (7 bases). This CDR3 is built from 15 residues. V lost 5 bases and J 4 bases, leaving 14 bases between the germline ends. The germline V gene has CDR1 SEHNR and CDR2 FQNEAQ (reference sequence). This CDR3 is CASSARQGGTGELFF. The CDR3 DNA reads as TGTGCCAGCAGCGCGCGACAGGGAGGCACCGGGGAGCTGTTTTTT.

The chain links TRBV9 to TRBJ1-3; TRBD1 aligns across 9 bases. Trimming cost V 0 bases and J 4 bases; bases outside gene matches: 5. CDR3 size: 16 residues. Germline V gene sequence: CDR1 SGDLS, CDR2 YYNGEE. CDR3 nucleotide sequence: TGTGCCAGCAGCGTAGGGGGGACAGGGACAGGAAACACCATATATTTT. Translating it yields CASSVGGTGTGNTIYF.

The J gene is TRBJ2-1, the V gene TRBV28; possibly TRBD1 or TRBD2 for D (6 bases each). CDR1 is MDHEN, CDR2 SYDVKM, per germline. This CDR3 region has 16 residues. Trimming left V 2 bases short and J 9 bases short, with 20 bases between. CDR3 sequence reads: CASSLVSGGPPTEQFF. The CDR3 DNA reads TGTGCCAGCAGTTTAGTATCCGGGGGCCCCCCTACTGAGCAGTTCTTC.

This clonotype was recorded at least ten times. The V and J genes are TRBV11-2 and TRBJ2-1; a weak D match, TRBD2 (6 bases). Germline V lookup: CDR1 SGHAT, CDR2 FQNNGV. Trimming stripped 2 bases from V and 8 bases from J, with 13 bases between. The CDR3 is made up of 14 amino acids. The CDR3 loop is CASSLYTSSHEQFF. CDR3 bases: TGTGCCAGCAGCTTATATACTAGCTCACATGAGCAGTTCTTC.

This clonotype occurred many times. The chain recombines TRBV28 with TRBJ2-5, with 7 bases lining up with TRBD2. Germline CDR1 MDHEN, CDR2 SYDVKM. CDR3 size: 14 residues. V shed 6 bases, J shed 2 bases, and the junction held 6 bases outside the gene matches. The CDR3 sequence: CASRSGTTQETQYF. The CDR3 DNA reads TGTGCCAGCAGGTCCGGGACTACACAAGAGACCCAGTACTTC.

In this sample, this clonotype turned up a few times. This sequence joins TRBV29-1 and TRBJ2-1; D remains ambiguous. Trimming took 6 bases from V and 0 from J, leaving 9 bases between them. The CDR3 totals 13 residues. The germline V gene encodes CDR1 SQVTM and CDR2 ANQGSEA. The CDR3 bases are TGCAGCGTAAGAGATACCTCCTACAATGAGCAGTTCTTC. Translating it yields CSVRDTSYNEQFF.

This clonotype was detected a few times. The chain joins TRBV4-2 to TRBJ1-4; possible D gene TRBD1, 5 bases. V was pared by 1 base and J by 6 bases, with 15 bases between. This CDR3 is built from 16 residues. The germline gives CDR1 LGHNA, CDR2 YNFKEQ. CDR3 DNA sequence: TGTGCCAGCAGCCAAGTCCCTCAGGGTGAGGATGAAAAACTGTTTTTT. Translated: CASSQVPQGEDEKLFF.

This clonotype came up a few times. Here the CDR3 reads CASSLAGLGGTQYF. The CDR3 bases are TGTGCCAGCAGCTTAGCCGGACTGGGAGGTACGCAGTATTTT. This chain links TRBV7-8 with TRBJ2-3; a possible D gene is TRBD2 (6 bases). V lost 0 bases and J 8 bases, leaving 12 bases between the germline ends. Per the germline V gene, CDR1 is SGHVS and CDR2 is FQNEAQ. This CDR3 has 14 amino acids.

The table lists this clonotype with many counts. The rearrangement joins TRBV6-2 or TRBV6-3 to TRBJ2-5; the match to TRBD2 covers 10 bases. Germline CDR1 and CDR2: MNHEY and SVGEGT. CDR3 length equals 16 residues. Trimming removed 2 bases from V and 4 bases from J; junction bases left unmatched: 7. CDR3 residues: CASSYRTSGEGETQYF. The CDR3 DNA follows: TGTGCCAGCAGTTACCGGACTAGCGGAGAAGGAGAGACCCAGTACTTC.

The chain employs TRBV7-2 and TRBJ2-1; 14 bases line up with TRBD2. Germline V gene data show CDR1 as SGHTA and CDR2 as FQGNSA. The CDR3 totals 18 residues. The trim removed 4 bases at V and 2 bases at J, leaving 7 bases unmatched. CDR3 coding DNA: TGTGCCAGCAGCTATTGGACTAGCGGGAGGACCCCCTACAATGAGCAGTTCTTC. Its protein is CASSYWTSGRTPYNEQFF.

This chain links TRBV5-1 with TRBJ2-7; no clear D. The CDR3 loop spans 15 amino acids. Germline-derived CDR1 and CDR2 are SGHRS and YFSETQ. The V gene lost 1 base and the J gene lost 2 bases, with 13 bases spanning the gap. CDR3 sequence: CASSLLFAGTYEQYF. The CDR3 coding sequence is TGCGCCAGCAGCTTGTTGTTTGCAGGAACCTACGAGCAGTACTTC.

V gene TRBV19 combines with J gene TRBJ2-2, with D possibly being TRBD2 (7 bases). Germline V lookup: CDR1 LNHDA, CDR2 SQIVND (reference sequence). V dropped 6 bases and J dropped 6 bases, with 8 bases sitting between them. This CDR3 is built from 12 residues. CDR3 in amino acids: CASRRGPGELFF. The CDR3 bases are TGTGCCAGTAGGCGGGGGCCCGGGGAGCTGTTTTTT.

This clonotype has at least ten counts. The CDR3 protein is CASSPSGRLAEQYF. The CDR3 bases are TGTGCCAGCAGCCCTAGCGGGAGGCTAGCCGAGCAGTACTTC. This sequence joins TRBV7-2 and TRBJ2-7, with 11 bases fitting TRBD2. The germline gives CDR1 SGHTA, CDR2 FQGNSA. V dropped 5 bases and J dropped 6; count of bases not matched to a gene: 6. This CDR3 is 14 amino acids long.

The table lists this clonotype with a few counts. J is TRBJ1-2 and V is TRBV30, with a weak D call TRBD1 (6 bases). This CDR3 region has 14 residues. Germline CDR1 reads GTSNPN; CDR2 reads SVGIG (reference sequence). V lost 8 bases and J 5 bases, leaving 21 bases between the germline ends. In nucleotides, the CDR3 is TGTGCCGCTAGCGGACAGAGGGAATGGTATGGCTACACCTTC. Its translation is CAASGQREWYGYTF.

This clonotype has at least ten counts. The rearrangement joins TRBV28 to TRBJ2-1, with D unresolved. V lost 3 bases to trimming and J lost 0 bases, with 24 bases between them. The CDR3 loop spans 20 amino acids. The germline CDR1 and CDR2 sequences are MDHEN and SYDVKM. The CDR3 coding sequence is TGTGCCAGCAGTTTTTCGGTCACCTTGGGGTGGTCTAGCTCCTACAATGAGCAGTTCTTC. Amino acid sequence: CASSFSVTLGWSSSYNEQFF. Using reference TRBV28 and TRBJ2-1 for the parts outside the CDR3, the full variable domain is DVKVTQSSRYLVKRTGEKVFLECVQDMDHENMFWYRQDPGLGLRLIYFSYDVKMKEKGDIPEGYSVSREKKERFSLILESASTNQTSMYLCASSFSVTLGWSSSYNEQFFGPGTRLTVL.

This clonotype appeared many times. The gene calls are TRBV3-1 and TRBJ2-7; a weak D match, TRBD2 (6 bases). Trimming took off 4 bases at V and 6 bases at J, with 19 bases between the two ends. There are 15 residues in the CDR3. Germline V gene lookup returns CDR1 LGHDT and CDR2 YNNKEL (reference sequence). The CDR3 loop reads CASSLRVEGSREQYF. The CDR3 nucleotides read TGTGCCAGCAGCCTCCGAGTGGAGGGAAGTCGCGAGCAGTACTTC.

The rearrangement joins TRBV5-1 to TRBJ2-6; perhaps TRBD2 as D (6 bases). The CDR3 spans 14 residues. The germline gives CDR1 SGHRS, CDR2 YFSETQ. The V end was cut by 0 bases, the J end by 12 bases, with 13 bases between. CDR3 sequence: CASSLAGDTGVLTF. CDR3 bases: TGCGCCAGCAGCTTGGCGGGAGATACGGGCGTCCTGACTTTC.